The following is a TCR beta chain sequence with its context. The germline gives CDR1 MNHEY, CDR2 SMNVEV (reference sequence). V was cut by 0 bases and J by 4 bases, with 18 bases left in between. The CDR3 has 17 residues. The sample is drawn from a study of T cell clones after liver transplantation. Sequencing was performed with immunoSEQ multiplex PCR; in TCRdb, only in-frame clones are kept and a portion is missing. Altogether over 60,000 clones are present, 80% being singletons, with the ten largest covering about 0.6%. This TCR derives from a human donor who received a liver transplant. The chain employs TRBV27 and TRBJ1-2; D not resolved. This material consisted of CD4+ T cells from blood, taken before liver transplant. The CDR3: CASSLSRRSEKAYGYTF. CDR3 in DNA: TGTGCCAGCAGTTTATCCAGACGGTCAGAGAAAGCCTATGGCTACACCTTC.